Listed below are T cell receptor beta chains from one sample, sequenced in a study of blood T cell repertoires in COVID-19. Sequencing used immunoSEQ multiplex PCR; TCRdb keeps in-frame clones, though not all of them. The repertoire holds 65,000 to 70,000 clones, with roughly three quarters as singletons. Sequencing was performed on peripheral blood. The receptors originated from an older woman with acute or convalescent COVID-19. The CDR3 runs from the conserved cysteine through the conserved F or W. The D gene is left open where the match is weak.

J gene,V gene,D gene,CDR3 protein
TRBJ2-1,TRBV6-2/TRBV6-3,TRBD2,CASSYRKAGGSNEQFF
TRBJ2-7,TRBV15,TRBD1,CATSRDGRGSHEQYF
TRBJ1-1,TRBV3-1/TRBV3-2,TRBD1,CASSPYRQGDTEAFF
TRBJ1-2,TRBV6-2/TRBV6-3,-,CASSLDSRGSGYTF
TRBJ1-1,TRBV6-5,-,CASSSGHANTEAFF
TRBJ1-1,TRBV24-1,TRBD1,CATSDEGQGMNTEAFF
TRBJ2-1,TRBV19,-,CASSIRTGYNEQFF
TRBJ2-1,TRBV18,TRBD2,CASSPYGGDNEQFF
TRBJ1-5,TRBV19,-,CASSRDRNQPQHF
TRBJ2-7,TRBV7-2,TRBD1,CASSFDRGGNEQYF
TRBJ2-5,TRBV4-1,-,CASSLAAAGQETQYF
TRBJ1-1,TRBV2,TRBD1,CASNFQTGGGTEAFF
TRBJ1-2,TRBV14,TRBD1,CASSQATGGVGSYTF
TRBJ1-2,TRBV2,-,CASSVSGTSGSGYTF
TRBJ2-1,TRBV11-2,-,CASSLDPAYNEQFF
TRBJ1-3,TRBV4-3,-,CASSQAHGPGNTIYF
TRBJ1-2,TRBV19,TRBD1,CASSPQQGALSGYTF
TRBJ1-5,TRBV15,-,CATSREAFNQPQHF
TRBJ2-7,TRBV28,-,CASSIVDRFYEQYF
TRBJ1-4,TRBV11-2,-,CASSSPAEGTNEKLFF
TRBJ2-5,TRBV29-1,TRBD2,CSVEVGGGETQYF
TRBJ1-2,TRBV6-1,TRBD1,CASSDGTVRGFGYTF
TRBJ1-2,TRBV4-3,-,CASSQDQYSNYGYTF
TRBJ2-1,TRBV5-1,TRBD2,CASSLVAGGGDEQFF
TRBJ1-1,TRBV6-5,TRBD1,CASSYLTGKGTEAFF
TRBJ2-2,TRBV9,-,CASSPEGAGNTGELFF
TRBJ2-1,TRBV6-5,TRBD1,CASSYGQGNNEQFF
TRBJ2-5,TRBV11-1,TRBD1,CASSPFGQGATQYF
TRBJ1-1,TRBV11-1,TRBD1,CASSSQQGNLNTEAFF
TRBJ2-5,TRBV19,-,CASTPTAYKETQYF
TRBJ1-4,TRBV5-7,-,CASSYGFEKLFF
TRBJ2-7,TRBV21-1,-,CASSPTTWVRSSYEQYF
TRBJ1-6,TRBV11-2,-,CASSLGPGGISPLHF
TRBJ2-2,TRBV7-2,TRBD2,CASSPPGLAAGRGGELFF
TRBJ1-1,TRBV6-6,-,CASSDQGYTEAFF
TRBJ1-2,TRBV7-8,-,CASSLESDFGYTF
TRBJ1-2,TRBV19,TRBD1,CASSTGVFGYTF
TRBJ1-5,TRBV10-3,-,CANWGGSTGQPQHF
TRBJ1-1,TRBV7-6,TRBD1,CASSPRTGNTEAFF
TRBJ1-3,TRBV4-3,-,CASSQSRGNGNTIYF
TRBJ1-5,TRBV27,-,CASGGGARNQPQHF
TRBJ2-7,TRBV9,-,CASSVGQGGYEQYF
TRBJ2-7,TRBV5-1,-,CASSLGTRVYEQYF
TRBJ1-2,TRBV5-6,-,CASSLWQGTGYTF
TRBJ1-1,TRBV5-4,-,CASSRSEGGGTEAFF
TRBJ2-7,TRBV2,TRBD2,CASSWGRVDWSYEQYF
TRBJ2-7,TRBV27,-,CASSSEGYSYEQYF
TRBJ2-7,TRBV5-5,TRBD1,CASSLEGTGTSYEQYF
TRBJ1-2,TRBV18,-,CASSPPEGALYGYTF
TRBJ1-2,TRBV4-2,TRBD1,CASSQGGIGGQGNYGYTF
TRBJ2-7,TRBV19,TRBD1,CASSPRDSYYEQYF